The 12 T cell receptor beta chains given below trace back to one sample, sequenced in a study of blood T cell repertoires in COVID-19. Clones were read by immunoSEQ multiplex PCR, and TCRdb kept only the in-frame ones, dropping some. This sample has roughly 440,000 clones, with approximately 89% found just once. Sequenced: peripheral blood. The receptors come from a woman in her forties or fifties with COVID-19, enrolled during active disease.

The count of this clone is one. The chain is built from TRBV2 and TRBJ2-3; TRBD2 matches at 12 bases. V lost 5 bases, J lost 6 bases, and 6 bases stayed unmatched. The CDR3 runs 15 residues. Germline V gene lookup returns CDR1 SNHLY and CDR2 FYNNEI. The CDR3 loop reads CASSPLAGGIDTQYF. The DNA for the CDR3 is TGTGCCAGCAGTCCGCTAGCGGGGGGGATCGATACGCAGTATTTT.

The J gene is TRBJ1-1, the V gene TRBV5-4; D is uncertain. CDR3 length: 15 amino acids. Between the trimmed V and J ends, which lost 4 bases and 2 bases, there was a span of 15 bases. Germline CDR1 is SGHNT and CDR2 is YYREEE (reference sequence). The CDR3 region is CASSGPRALNTEAFF. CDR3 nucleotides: TGTGCCAGCAGCGGCCCGAGGGCCCTAAACACTGAAGCTTTCTTT.

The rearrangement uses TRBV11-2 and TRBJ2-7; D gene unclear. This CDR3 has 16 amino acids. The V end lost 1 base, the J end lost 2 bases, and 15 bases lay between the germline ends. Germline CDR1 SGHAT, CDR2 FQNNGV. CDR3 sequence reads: CASSLGADQVAYEQYF. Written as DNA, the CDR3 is TGTGCCAGCAGCTTAGGAGCCGACCAGGTGGCCTACGAGCAGTACTTC.

CDR3 nucleotides: TGTGCCAGCAGCCCCGACAGGGTGGCTTTCTTT. Amino acid sequence: CASSPDRVAFF. The J gene is TRBJ1-1, the V gene TRBV2, with 7 nucleotides matching TRBD1. With 6 bases clipped from V and 11 bases from J, the junction kept 6 bases outside the gene matches. The germline V gene encodes CDR1 SNHLY and CDR2 FYNNEI. The CDR3 is 11 amino acids. Full variable domain (remainder filled in from reference TRBV2 and TRBJ1-1): EPEVTQTPSHQVTQMGQEVILRCVPISNHLYFYWYRQILGQKVEFLVSFYNNEISEKSEIFDDQFSVERPDGSNFTLKIRSTKLEDSAMYFCASSPDRVAFFGQGTRLTVV.

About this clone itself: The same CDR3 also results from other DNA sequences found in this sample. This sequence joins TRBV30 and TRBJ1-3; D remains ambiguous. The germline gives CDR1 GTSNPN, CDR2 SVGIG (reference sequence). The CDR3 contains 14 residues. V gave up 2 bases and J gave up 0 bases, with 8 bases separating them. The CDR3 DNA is TGTGCCTGGAGTCCGGGGTTCTCTGGAAACACCATATATTTT. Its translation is CAWSPGFSGNTIYF.

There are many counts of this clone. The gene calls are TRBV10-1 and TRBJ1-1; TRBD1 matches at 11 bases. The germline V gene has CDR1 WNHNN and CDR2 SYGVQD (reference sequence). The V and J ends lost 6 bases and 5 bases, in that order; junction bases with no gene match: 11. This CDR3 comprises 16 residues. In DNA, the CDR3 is TGCGCCAGCAGCCGCGGACAGGGGGCTGGAGGGACTGAAGCTTTCTTT. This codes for CASSRGQGAGGTEAFF.

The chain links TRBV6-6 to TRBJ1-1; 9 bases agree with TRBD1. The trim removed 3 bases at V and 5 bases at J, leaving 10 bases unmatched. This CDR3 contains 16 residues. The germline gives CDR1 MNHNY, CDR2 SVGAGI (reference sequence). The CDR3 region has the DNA TGTGCCAGCAGTTATCATTCCGGGACAGGGACAACTGAAGCTTTCTTT. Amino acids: CASSYHSGTGTTEAFF.

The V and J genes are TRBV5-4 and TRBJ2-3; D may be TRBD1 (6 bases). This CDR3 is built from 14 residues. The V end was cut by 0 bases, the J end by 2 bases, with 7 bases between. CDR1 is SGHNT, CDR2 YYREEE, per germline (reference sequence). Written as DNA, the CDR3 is TGTGCCAGCAGCTTGGGGGGGCCCACAGATACGCAGTATTTT. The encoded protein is CASSLGGPTDTQYF. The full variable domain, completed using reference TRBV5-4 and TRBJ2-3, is ETGVTQSPTHLIKTRGQQVTLRCSSQSGHNTVSWYQQALGQGPQFIFQYYREEENGRGNFPPRFSGLQFPNYSSELNVNALELDDSALYLCASSLGGPTDTQYFGPGTRLTVL.

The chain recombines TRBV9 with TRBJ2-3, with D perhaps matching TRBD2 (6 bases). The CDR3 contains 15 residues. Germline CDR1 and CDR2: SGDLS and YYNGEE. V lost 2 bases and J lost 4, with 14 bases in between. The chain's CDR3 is CASSVTGTFPDTQYF. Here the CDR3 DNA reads TGTGCCAGCAGCGTGACCGGGACTTTTCCAGATACGCAGTATTTT.

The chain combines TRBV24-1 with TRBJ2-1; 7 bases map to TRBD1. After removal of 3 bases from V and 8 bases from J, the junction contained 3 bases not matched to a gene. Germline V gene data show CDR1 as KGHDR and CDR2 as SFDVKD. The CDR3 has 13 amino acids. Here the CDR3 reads CATSDNRGDEQFF. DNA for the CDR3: TGTGCCACCAGTGATAACAGGGGCGATGAGCAGTTCTTC.

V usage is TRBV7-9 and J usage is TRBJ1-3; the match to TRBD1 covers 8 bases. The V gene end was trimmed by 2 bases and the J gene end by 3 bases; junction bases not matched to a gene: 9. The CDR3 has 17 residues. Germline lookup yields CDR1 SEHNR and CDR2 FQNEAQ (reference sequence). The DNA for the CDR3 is TGTGCCAGCAGCTTAAGGGCAGGGGGCTATTATGGAAACACCATATATTTT. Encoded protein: CASSLRAGGYYGNTIYF. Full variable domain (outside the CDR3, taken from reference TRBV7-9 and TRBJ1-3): DTGVSQNPRHKITKRGQNVTFRCDPISEHNRLYWYRQTLGQGPEFLTYFQNEAQLEKSRLLSDRFSAERPKGSFSTLEIQRTEQGDSAMYLCASSLRAGGYYGNTIYFGEGSWLTVV.

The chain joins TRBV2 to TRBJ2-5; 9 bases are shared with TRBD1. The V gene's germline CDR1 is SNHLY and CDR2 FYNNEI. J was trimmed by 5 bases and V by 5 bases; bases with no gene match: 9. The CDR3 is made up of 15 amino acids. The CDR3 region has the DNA TGTGCCAGCAGTCAGCTGACAGGGGGGTGGGAGACCCAGTACTTC. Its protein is CASSQLTGGWETQYF.